This T cell receptor (beta chain) was sequenced for a study of vaccination and CD4 T cells after COVID-19. On the study more broadly: The convalescents were made up of six males and four females, two of whom were Hispanic.

Germline CDR1 and CDR2: MNHEY and SVGAGI. The V end lost 6 bases, the J end lost 2 bases, and 12 bases lay between the germline ends. This CDR3 comprises 14 residues. Cultured CD4+ T-cell DNA underwent Oncomine TCR Beta short-read sequencing. The genomic DNA was obtained from cultured CD4+ T cells by extraction with the QIAamp micro DNA kit. TCRdb redid the calling of the PCR reads with MiXCR, one entry per CDR3 protein. The sample comprises more than 9,000 distinct CDR3 sequences, roughly 60% of which are singletons, and almost 35% rests with the top ten. Treatment reported: approximately nine-day PBMC culture with coronavirus spike peptide pools or control peptides (ViraFEST assay). With peptide pools, ViraFEST first expanded antigen-specific T cells and afterwards sequenced their TCRs. As regards this clonotype: Its specificity is not known.

Study results and limitations: Looking at convalescent patients, 304 of their 307 vaccine-specific clones were spike mono-reactive.

The gene calls are TRBV6-5 and TRBJ2-3; TRBD2 is a possible D gene (5 bases). The sample comprised CD4+ T cells from blood, cultured in vitro. The receptor was isolated from a human donor who had recovered from COVID-19. Here the CDR3 reads CASRFSGFTDTQYF. In DNA form, the CDR3 reads TGTGCCAGCAGGTTCTCGGGATTCACAGATACGCAGTATTTT.